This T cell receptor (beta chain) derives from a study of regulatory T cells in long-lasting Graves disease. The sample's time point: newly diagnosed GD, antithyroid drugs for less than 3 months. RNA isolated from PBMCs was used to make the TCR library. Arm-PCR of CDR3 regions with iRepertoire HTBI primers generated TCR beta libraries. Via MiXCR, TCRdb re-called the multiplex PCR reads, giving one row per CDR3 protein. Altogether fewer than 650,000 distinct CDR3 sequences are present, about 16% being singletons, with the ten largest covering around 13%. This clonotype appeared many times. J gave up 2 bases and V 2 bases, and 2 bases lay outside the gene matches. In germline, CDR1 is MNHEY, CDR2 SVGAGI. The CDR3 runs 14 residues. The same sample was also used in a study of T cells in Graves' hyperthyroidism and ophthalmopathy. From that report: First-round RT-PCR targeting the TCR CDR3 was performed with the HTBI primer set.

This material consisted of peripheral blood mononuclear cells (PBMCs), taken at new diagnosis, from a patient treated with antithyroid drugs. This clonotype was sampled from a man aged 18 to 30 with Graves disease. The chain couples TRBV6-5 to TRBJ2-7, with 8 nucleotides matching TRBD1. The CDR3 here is CASSYGQGTYEQYF. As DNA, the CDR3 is TGTGCCAGCAGTTACGGACAGGGCACCTACGAGCAGTACTTC.